The clone carrying this T cell receptor (beta chain) was recorded many times. This sample was taken from a study of CD8+CD57+ T cells in acquired aplastic anemia. The germline V gene has CDR1 MNHEY and CDR2 SMNVEV (reference sequence). The V gene lost 10 bases and the J gene lost 0 bases, with 10 bases spanning the gap. The CDR3 sequence is 12 residues long. Profiling that covered TCR beta VDJ and CDR3 relied on genomic DNA as its template. TCRdb re-derived calls from the reads in MiXCR, one entry per CDR3 protein. The sample lists hundreds of thousands of distinct CDR3 sequences, around 72% occurring once.

Sequences were obtained from sorted CD4+, CD8+, or CD8+CD57+ T cells (not recorded which) from PBMCs. The V call is TRBV27, the J call TRBJ2-7, with D unresolved. The TCR was taken from a human donor in good health, serving as a control. CDR3 coding DNA: TGTGCCAACCCCACGGGCTCCTACGAGCAGTACTTC. Translated, it gives CANPTGSYEQYF.